Sequencing of this T cell receptor (beta chain) was carried out in a study of blood T cell repertoires in COVID-19. During active infection, Seattle patients enrolled and were then monitored through disease. Deletions cut 0 bases from V and 2 bases from J, with 8 bases between. The germline V gene has CDR1 SGDLS and CDR2 YYNGEE. The CDR3 totals 14 residues. In the authors' workflow: Reference gene primer amplification yielded estimated nucleated cell counts. Profiled with immunoSEQ multiplex PCR; TCRdb holds only in-frame clones, not every one. The V and J calls and clone size were taken over from that table, and D and trimming were inferred from the DNA. The data hold some 200,000 clones, with about 85% observed a single time.

The TCR sequence derives from a woman between 70 and 85 years old with COVID-19, enrolled during active disease. The rearrangement uses TRBV9 and TRBJ2-5; maybe TRBD2 (6 bases). The specimen was peripheral blood. The CDR3 sequence is CASSVGTTQETQYF. CDR3 nucleotides: TGTGCCAGCAGCGTAGGGACTACGCAAGAGACCCAGTACTTC.